A selection of T cell receptor beta chains follows, all from one sample in a study of T cells expressing NK-cell markers. TCRdb reanalyzed the 5' RACE reads and collapses them to one entry per CDR3 protein, without DNA. This listing includes about 390,000 distinct CDR3 sequences. Sample: blood T cells: a sorted CD56 or NKG2C T cell subset, CD4+ or CD8+ T cells, or bulk PBMC T cells (not recorded which). These receptor sequences come from a woman between 50 and 59 years old in good health. Each CDR3 is given with its conserved first and last residue.

TRBJ1-5 | TRBV20-1 | CSASLPWDNQPQHF
TRBJ2-7 | TRBV12-3/TRBV12-4 | CASRWDIGPYEQYF
TRBJ2-1 | TRBV12-3/TRBV12-4 | CAGKRGLAGGGEQFF
TRBJ2-5 | TRBV29-1 | CSHTGTGGVETQYF
TRBJ2-7 | TRBV14 | CASSRNAGEWGEQYF
TRBJ2-1 | TRBV5-1 | CASSQESRGLDEQFF
TRBJ2-7 | TRBV6-6 | CASSYFYGSYEQYF
TRBJ2-4 | TRBV20-1 | CSARERLGQGMRNIQYF
TRBJ1-5 | TRBV6-6 | CASSYGQGAGQPQHF
TRBJ2-6 | TRBV5-4 | CASSSPGRFGAGANVLTF
TRBJ2-5 | TRBV5-5 | CASSLTSERETQYF
TRBJ2-7 | TRBV12-3/TRBV12-4 | CASRRSGNGYEQYF
TRBJ1-1 | TRBV20-1 | CSARTVLHPEAFF
TRBJ2-1 | TRBV29-1 | CSVDPWANEQFF
TRBJ2-3 | TRBV6-4 | CASSALLAGEARQYF
TRBJ1-1 | TRBV7-9 | CASSTFRRGSGMNTEAFF
TRBJ1-5 | TRBV6-2/TRBV6-3 | CASRGAQGQGNQPQHF
TRBJ2-3 | TRBV7-2 | CASSRRGFADTQYF
TRBJ1-5 | TRBV12-3/TRBV12-4 | CASSFTGGGNQPQHF
TRBJ1-2 | TRBV2 | CAREFEARSGYTF
TRBJ2-5 | TRBV6-2/TRBV6-3 | CASSETNGGTQYF
TRBJ1-5 | TRBV7-9 | CASSLGWGSNQPQHF
TRBJ2-7 | TRBV1 | CTSSQIKGVRYF
TRBJ2-3 | TRBV12-3/TRBV12-4 | CASSWGVETDTQYF
TRBJ2-5 | TRBV6-5 | CASSGQGGTQYF
TRBJ2-1 | TRBV7-3 | CASSLGTSGSYEQFF
TRBJ2-5 | TRBV20-1 | CSASATGRPETQYF
TRBJ2-5 | TRBV12-3/TRBV12-4 | CASSLLEQETQYF
TRBJ2-3 | TRBV7-6 | CASSLVVGTDTQYF
TRBJ2-7 | TRBV20-1 | CSARNRAISYEQYF
TRBJ2-1 | TRBV7-8 | CASSLAHRNRASGMYEQFF
TRBJ1-1 | TRBV5-1 | CASSPGPGRFTEAFF
TRBJ1-5 | TRBV2 | CASSVGPAGTGNQPQHF
TRBJ2-3 | TRBV12-3/TRBV12-4 | CASSPRLSSSSTDTQYF
TRBJ2-3 | TRBV7-9 | CASSFREQPLTDTQYF
TRBJ2-1 | TRBV13 | CASRQLAGAYNEQFF
TRBJ2-2 | TRBV20-1 | CSGSSLTSAGELFF
TRBJ2-3 | TRBV27 | CASSTRGRTDTQYF
TRBJ1-1 | TRBV5-1 | CASSLGAKMNTEAFF
TRBJ1-5 | TRBV7-2 | CASSLAGQGLNQPQHF
TRBJ2-3 | TRBV13 | CASSQDRPDTQYF
TRBJ1-2 | TRBV20-1 | CSARGVGGNYGYTF
TRBJ1-1 | TRBV23-1 | CASSQSDPGRHTEAFF
TRBJ1-5 | TRBV6-5 | CASRKTWVSNQPQHF
TRBJ1-6 | TRBV6-2/TRBV6-3 | CASSDTGGRTPLHF
TRBJ2-1 | TRBV7-2 | CASSLKWGLAGNEQFF
TRBJ2-1 | TRBV5-1 | CASSPTSDGNEQFF
TRBJ2-5 | TRBV20-1 | CSARDSYLLRETQYF
TRBJ1-2 | TRBV29-1 | CSVADSTNYGYTF
TRBJ1-4 | TRBV5-5 | CASSPYTWTGVAATNEKLFF
TRBJ2-5 | TRBV30 | CAWSDPRTGQSRYF
TRBJ2-1 | TRBV20-1 | CSASSTSGRGHEQFF
TRBJ2-7 | TRBV7-9 | CASSRGLAGAYEQYF
TRBJ2-7 | TRBV30 | CAWSGGGDRASYEQYF
TRBJ2-6 | TRBV5-1 | CASSLGIRRDGSSGANVLTF
TRBJ2-1 | TRBV3-1 | CASSLLAGSYNEQFF
TRBJ2-1 | TRBV20-1 | CSARGGGGGNEQFF
TRBJ1-1 | TRBV30 | CAWSDRGEAFF